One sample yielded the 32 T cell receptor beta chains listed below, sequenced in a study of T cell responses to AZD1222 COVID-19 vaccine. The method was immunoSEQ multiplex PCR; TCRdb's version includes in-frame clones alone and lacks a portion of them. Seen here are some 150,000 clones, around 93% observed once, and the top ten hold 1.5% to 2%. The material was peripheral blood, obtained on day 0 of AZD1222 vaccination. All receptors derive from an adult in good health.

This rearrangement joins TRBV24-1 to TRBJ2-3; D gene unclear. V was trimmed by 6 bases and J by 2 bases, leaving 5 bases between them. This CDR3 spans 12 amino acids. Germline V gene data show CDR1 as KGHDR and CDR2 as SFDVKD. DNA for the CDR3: TGTGCCACCAGTACAGACACAGATACGCAGTATTTT. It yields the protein CATSTDTDTQYF.

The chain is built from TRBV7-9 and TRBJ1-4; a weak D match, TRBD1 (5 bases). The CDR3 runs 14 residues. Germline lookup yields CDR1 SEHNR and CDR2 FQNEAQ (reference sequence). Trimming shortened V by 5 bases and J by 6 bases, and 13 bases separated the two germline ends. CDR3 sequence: CASSRDGGYEKLFF. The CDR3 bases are TGTGCCAGCAGCAGGGACGGCGGGTATGAAAAACTGTTTTTT.

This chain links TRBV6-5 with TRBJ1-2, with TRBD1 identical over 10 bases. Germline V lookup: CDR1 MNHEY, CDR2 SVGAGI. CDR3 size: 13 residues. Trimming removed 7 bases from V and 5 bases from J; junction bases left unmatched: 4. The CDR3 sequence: CASTRTGGYGYTF. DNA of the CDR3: TGTGCCAGCACCCGGACAGGGGGATATGGCTACACCTTC.

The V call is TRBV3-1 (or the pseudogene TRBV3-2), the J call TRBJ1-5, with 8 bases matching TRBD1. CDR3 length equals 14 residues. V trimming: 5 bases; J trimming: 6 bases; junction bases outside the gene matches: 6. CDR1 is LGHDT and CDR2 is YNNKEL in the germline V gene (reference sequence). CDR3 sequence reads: CASSETGDSQPQHF. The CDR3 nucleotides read TGTGCCAGCAGCGAGACAGGGGATAGTCAGCCCCAGCATTTT.

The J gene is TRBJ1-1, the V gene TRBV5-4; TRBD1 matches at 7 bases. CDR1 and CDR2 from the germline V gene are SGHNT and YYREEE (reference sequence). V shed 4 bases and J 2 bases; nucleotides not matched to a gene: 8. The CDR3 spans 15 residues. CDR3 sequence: CASSEQGQRNTEAFF. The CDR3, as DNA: TGTGCCAGCAGCGAACAGGGACAGAGAAACACTGAAGCTTTCTTT. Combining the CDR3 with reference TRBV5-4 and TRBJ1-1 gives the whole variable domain ETGVTQSPTHLIKTRGQQVTLRCSSQSGHNTVSWYQQALGQGPQFIFQYYREEENGRGNFPPRFSGLQFPNYSSELNVNALELDDSALYLCASSEQGQRNTEAFFGQGTRLTVV.

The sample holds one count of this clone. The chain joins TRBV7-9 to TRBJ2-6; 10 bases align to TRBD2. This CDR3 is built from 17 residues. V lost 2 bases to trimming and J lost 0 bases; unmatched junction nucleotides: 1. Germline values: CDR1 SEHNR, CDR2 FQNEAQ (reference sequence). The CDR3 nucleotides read TGTGCCAGCAGCTTACTAGCGGGGGTCTCTGGGGCCAACGTCCTGACTTTC. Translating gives CASSLLAGVSGANVLTF. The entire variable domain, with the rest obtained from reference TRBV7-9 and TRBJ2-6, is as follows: DTGVSQNPRHKITKRGQNVTFRCDPISEHNRLYWYRQTLGQGPEFLTYFQNEAQLEKSRLLSDRFSAERPKGSFSTLEIQRTEQGDSAMYLCASSLLAGVSGANVLTFGAGSRLTVL.

CDR3 amino acids: CASSPTPATSTEKLFF. In DNA, the CDR3 is TGCGCCAGCAGCCCTACACCCGCGACAAGCACTGAAAAACTGTTTTTT. The chain employs TRBV5-1 and TRBJ1-4; D is unclear. This CDR3 is 16 amino acids long. V was trimmed by 4 bases and J by 7 bases, leaving 20 bases between them. In germline, CDR1 is SGHRS, CDR2 YFSETQ.

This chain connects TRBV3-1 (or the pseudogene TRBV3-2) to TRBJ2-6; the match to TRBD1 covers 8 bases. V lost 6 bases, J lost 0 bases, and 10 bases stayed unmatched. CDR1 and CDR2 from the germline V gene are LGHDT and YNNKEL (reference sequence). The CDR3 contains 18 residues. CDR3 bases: TGTGCCAGCAGGACCGCAGGGGGCCCGTTCTCTGGGGCCAACGTCCTGACTTTC. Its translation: CASRTAGGPFSGANVLTF.

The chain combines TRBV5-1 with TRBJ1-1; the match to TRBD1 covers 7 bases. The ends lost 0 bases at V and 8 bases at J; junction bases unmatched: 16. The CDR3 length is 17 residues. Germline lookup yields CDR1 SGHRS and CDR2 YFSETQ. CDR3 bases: TGCGCCAGCAGCTTGGCCTACCAACGGGGAGGGGGCGGGGAAGCTTTCTTT. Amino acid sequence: CASSLAYQRGGGGEAFF.

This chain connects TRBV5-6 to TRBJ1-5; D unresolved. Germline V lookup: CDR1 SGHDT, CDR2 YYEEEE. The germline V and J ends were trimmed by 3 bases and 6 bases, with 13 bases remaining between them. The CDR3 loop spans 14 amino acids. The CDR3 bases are TGTGCCAGCAGCTCAAGACGGGTCGGTCAGCCCCAGCATTTT. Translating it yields CASSSRRVGQPQHF. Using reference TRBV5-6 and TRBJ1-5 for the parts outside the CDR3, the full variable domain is DAGVTQSPTHLIKTRGQQVTLRCSPKSGHDTVSWYQQALGQGPQFIFQYYEEEERQRGNFPDRFSGHQFPNYSSELNVNALLLGDSALYLCASSSRRVGQPQHFGDGTRLSIL.

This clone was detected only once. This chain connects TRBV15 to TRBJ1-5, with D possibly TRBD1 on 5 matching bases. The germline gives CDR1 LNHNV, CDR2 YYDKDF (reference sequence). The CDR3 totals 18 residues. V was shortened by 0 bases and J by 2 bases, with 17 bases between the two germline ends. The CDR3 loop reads CATSRDRSGPGRNQPQHF. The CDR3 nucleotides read TGTGCCACCAGCAGAGATCGGTCAGGTCCAGGGCGCAATCAGCCCCAGCATTTT. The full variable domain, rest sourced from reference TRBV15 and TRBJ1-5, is DAMVIQNPRYQVTQFGKPVTLSCSQTLNHNVMYWYQQKSSQAPKLLFHYYDKDFNNEADTPDNFQSRRPNTSFCFLDIRSPGLGDTAMYLCATSRDRSGPGRNQPQHFGDGTRLSIL.

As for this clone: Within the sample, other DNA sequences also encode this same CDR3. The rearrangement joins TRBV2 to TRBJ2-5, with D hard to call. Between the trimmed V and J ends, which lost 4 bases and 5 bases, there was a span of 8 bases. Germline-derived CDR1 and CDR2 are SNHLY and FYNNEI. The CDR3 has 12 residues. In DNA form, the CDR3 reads TGTGCCAGCAGTGTTCGTGGTGAGACCCAGTACTTC. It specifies CASSVRGETQYF.

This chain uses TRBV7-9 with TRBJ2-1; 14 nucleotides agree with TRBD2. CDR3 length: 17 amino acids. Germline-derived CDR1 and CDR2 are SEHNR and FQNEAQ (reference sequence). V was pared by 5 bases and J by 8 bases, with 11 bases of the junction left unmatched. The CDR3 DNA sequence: TGTGCCAGCAGCGACGCAGGGACTAGCGGGAGTCCCGATGAGCAGTTCTTC. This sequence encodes CASSDAGTSGSPDEQFF. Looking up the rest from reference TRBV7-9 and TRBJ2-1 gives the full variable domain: DTGVSQNPRHKITKRGQNVTFRCDPISEHNRLYWYRQTLGQGPEFLTYFQNEAQLEKSRLLSDRFSAERPKGSFSTLEIQRTEQGDSAMYLCASSDAGTSGSPDEQFFGPGTRLTVL.

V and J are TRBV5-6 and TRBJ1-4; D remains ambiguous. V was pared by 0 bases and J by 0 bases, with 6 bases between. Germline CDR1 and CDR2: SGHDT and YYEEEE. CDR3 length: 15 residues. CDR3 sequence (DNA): TGTGCCAGCAGCTTGGGACAAGCAACTAATGAAAAACTGTTTTTT. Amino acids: CASSLGQATNEKLFF.

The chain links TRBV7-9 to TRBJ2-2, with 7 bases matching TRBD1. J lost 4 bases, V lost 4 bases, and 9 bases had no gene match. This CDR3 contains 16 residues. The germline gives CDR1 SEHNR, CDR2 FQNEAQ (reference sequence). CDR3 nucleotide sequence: TGTGCCAGCAGCTCACAGGGGCCACCAGTCACCGGGGAGCTGTTTTTT. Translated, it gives CASSSQGPPVTGELFF.

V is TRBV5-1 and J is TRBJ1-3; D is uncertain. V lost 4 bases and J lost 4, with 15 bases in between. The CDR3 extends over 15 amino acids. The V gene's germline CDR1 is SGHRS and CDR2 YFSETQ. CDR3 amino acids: CASSLWPGAGNTIYF. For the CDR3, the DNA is TGCGCCAGCAGCCTCTGGCCGGGCGCAGGAAACACCATATATTTT.

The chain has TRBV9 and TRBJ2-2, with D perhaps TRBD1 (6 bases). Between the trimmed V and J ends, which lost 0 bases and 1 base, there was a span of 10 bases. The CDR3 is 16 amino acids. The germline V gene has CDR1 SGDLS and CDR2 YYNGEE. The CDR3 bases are TGTGCCAGCAGCGTAGATGGGGGCTTGAACACCGGGGAGCTGTTTTTT. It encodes CASSVDGGLNTGELFF.

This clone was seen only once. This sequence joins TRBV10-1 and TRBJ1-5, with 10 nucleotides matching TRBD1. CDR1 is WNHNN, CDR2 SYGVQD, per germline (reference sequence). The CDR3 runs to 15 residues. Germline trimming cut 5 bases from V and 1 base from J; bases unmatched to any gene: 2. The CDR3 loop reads CASSRQGASNQPQHF. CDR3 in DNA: TGCGCCAGCAGTAGACAGGGGGCCAGCAATCAGCCCCAGCATTTT.

The CDR3, as DNA: TGTGCCAGCAGCCAAGCAGCGGCCCGCACAGATACGCAGTATTTT. Translated: CASSQAAARTDTQYF. The chain combines TRBV3-1 (or the pseudogene TRBV3-2) with TRBJ2-3; D is perhaps TRBD2 (5 bases). Trimming took off 1 base at V and 1 base at J, with 9 bases between the two ends. The length of the CDR3 is 15 residues. Germline CDR1 and CDR2: LGHDT and YNNKEL (reference sequence).

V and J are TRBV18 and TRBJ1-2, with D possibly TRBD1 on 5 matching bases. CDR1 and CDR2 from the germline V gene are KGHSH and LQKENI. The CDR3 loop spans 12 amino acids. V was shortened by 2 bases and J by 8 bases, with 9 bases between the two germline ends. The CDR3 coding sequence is TGTGCCAGCTCACCAGTCAGGGAGGGCTACACCTTC. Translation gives CASSPVREGYTF.

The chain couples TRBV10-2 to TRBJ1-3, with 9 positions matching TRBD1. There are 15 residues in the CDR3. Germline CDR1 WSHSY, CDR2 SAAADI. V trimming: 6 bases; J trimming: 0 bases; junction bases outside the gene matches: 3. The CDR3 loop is CASRGQGHSGNTIYF. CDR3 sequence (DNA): TGCGCCAGCAGGGGACAGGGACACTCTGGAAACACCATATATTTT.

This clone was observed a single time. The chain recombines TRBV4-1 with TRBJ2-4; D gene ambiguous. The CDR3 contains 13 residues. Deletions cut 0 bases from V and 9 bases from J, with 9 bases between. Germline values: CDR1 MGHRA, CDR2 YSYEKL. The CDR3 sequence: CASSQEPRGIQYF. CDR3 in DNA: TGCGCCAGCAGCCAAGAGCCCCGAGGCATTCAGTACTTC.

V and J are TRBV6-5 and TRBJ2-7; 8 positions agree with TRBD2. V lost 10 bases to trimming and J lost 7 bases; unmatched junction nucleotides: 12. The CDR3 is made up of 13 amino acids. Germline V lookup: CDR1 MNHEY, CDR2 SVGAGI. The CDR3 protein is CATGSGGAWEQYF. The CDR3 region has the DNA TGTGCCACGGGGTCGGGAGGGGCTTGGGAGCAGTACTTC.

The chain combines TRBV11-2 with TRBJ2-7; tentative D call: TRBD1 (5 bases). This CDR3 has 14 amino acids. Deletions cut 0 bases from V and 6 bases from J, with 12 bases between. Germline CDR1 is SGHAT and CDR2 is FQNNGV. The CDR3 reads CASSLDQGLGEQYF. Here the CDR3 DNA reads TGTGCCAGCAGCTTAGATCAGGGATTGGGCGAGCAGTACTTC. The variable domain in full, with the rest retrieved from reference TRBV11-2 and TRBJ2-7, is EAGVAQSPRYKIIEKRQSVAFWCNPISGHATLYWYQQILGQGPKLLIQFQNNGVVDDSQLPKDRFSAERLKGVDSTLKIQPAKLEDSAVYLCASSLDQGLGEQYFGPGTRLTVT.

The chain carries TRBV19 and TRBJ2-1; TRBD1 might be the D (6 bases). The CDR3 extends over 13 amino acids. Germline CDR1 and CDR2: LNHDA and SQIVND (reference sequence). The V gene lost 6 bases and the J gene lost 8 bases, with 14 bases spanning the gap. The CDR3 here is CASSAQGLHEQFF. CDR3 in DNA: TGTGCCAGTAGCGCACAGGGCTTGCATGAGCAGTTCTTC. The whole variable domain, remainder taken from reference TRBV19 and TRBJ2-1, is DGGITQSPKYLFRKEGQNVTLSCEQNLNHDAMYWYRQDPGQGLRLIYYSQIVNDFQKGDIAEGYSVSREKKESFPLTVTSAQKNPTAFYLCASSAQGLHEQFFGPGTRLTVL.

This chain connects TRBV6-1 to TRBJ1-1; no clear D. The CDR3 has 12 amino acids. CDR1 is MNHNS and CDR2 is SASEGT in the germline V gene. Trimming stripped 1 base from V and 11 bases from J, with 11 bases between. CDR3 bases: TGTGCCAGCAGTGAAGTTCCGCTGAAGGCTTTCTTT. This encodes CASSEVPLKAFF.

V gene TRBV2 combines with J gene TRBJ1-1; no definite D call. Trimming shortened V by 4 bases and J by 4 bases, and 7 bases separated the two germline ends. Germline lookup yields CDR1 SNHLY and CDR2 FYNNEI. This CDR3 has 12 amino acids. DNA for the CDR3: TGTGCCAGCAGTGGGCGCCGCACTGAAGCTTTCTTT. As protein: CASSGRRTEAFF.

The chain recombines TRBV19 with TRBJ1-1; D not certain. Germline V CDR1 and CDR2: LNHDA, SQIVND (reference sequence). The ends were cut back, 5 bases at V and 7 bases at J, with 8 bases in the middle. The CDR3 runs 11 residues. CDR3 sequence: CASSEGDEAFF. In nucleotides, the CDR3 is TGTGCCAGTAGTGAGGGAGATGAAGCTTTCTTT. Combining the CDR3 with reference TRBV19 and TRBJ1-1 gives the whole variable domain DGGITQSPKYLFRKEGQNVTLSCEQNLNHDAMYWYRQDPGQGLRLIYYSQIVNDFQKGDIAEGYSVSREKKESFPLTVTSAQKNPTAFYLCASSEGDEAFFGQGTRLTVV.

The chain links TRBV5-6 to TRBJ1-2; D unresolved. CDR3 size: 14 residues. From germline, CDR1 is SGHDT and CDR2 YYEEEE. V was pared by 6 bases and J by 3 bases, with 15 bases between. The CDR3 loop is CASTPRWGDYGYTF. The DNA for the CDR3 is TGTGCCAGCACCCCCAGGTGGGGAGACTATGGCTACACCTTC.

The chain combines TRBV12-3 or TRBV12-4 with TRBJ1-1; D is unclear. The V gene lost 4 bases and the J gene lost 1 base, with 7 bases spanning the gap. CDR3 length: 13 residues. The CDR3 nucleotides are TGTGCCAGCAGTTACTCGGGGAACACTGAAGCTTTCTTT. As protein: CASSYSGNTEAFF.

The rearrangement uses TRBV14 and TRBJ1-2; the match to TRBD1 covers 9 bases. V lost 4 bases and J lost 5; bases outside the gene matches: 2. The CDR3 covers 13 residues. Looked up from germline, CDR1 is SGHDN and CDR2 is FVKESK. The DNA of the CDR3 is TGTGCCAGCAGCCCGGACAGGGGATATGGCTACACCTTC. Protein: CASSPDRGYGYTF. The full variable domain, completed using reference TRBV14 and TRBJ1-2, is EAGVTQFPSHSVIEKGQTVTLRCDPISGHDNLYWYRRVMGKEIKFLLHFVKESKQDESGMPNNRFLAERTGGTYSTLKVQPAELEDSGVYFCASSPDRGYGYTFGSGTRLTVV.

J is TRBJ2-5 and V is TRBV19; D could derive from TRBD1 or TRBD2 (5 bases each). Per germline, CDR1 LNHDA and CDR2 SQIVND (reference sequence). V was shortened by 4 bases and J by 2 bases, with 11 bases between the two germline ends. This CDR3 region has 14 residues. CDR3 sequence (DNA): TGTGCCAGTAGTAGAGGGGCTTCGCAAGAGACCCAGTACTTC. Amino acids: CASSRGASQETQYF.